The entry below gives a single T cell receptor beta chain sequence along with its context. V dropped 6 bases and J dropped 6; count of bases not matched to a gene: 5. The CDR3 runs to 13 residues. CDR1 SGHAT and CDR2 FQNNGV come from the germline V gene. The data were taken from a study of shared clonotypes between healthy human individuals. The deep-level immunoSEQ assay was used. Profiling relied on immunoSEQ multiplex PCR, and the TCRdb table lists in-frame clones only, not all of them. The profile shows around 700,000 clones, 74% of them singletons. This TCR was recovered from a woman aged 25 to 45 in good health. The chain has TRBV11-2 and TRBJ2-7; 10 nucleotides align to TRBD1. The sequencing sample was made of memory CD4+ T cells sorted from blood. The sample's subset: CD45RA-negative fraction. The CDR3 spells CASSLDRGGEQYF. CDR3 sequence (DNA): TGTGCCAGCAGTTTGGACAGGGGGGGCGAGCAGTACTTC.